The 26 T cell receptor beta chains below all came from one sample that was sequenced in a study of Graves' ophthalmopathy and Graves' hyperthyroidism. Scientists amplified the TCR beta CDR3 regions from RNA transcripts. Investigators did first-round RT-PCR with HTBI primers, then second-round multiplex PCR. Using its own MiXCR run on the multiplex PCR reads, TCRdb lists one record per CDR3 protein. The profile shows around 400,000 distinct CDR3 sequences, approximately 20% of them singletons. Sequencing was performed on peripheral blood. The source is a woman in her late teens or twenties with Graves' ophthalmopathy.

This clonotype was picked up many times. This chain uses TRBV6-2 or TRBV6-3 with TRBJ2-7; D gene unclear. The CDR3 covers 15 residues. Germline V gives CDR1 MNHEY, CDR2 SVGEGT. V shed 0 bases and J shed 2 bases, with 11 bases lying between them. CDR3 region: CASSYSRRSPYEQYF. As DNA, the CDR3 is TGTGCCAGCAGTTACTCGAGGCGGTCCCCCTACGAGCAGTACTTC.

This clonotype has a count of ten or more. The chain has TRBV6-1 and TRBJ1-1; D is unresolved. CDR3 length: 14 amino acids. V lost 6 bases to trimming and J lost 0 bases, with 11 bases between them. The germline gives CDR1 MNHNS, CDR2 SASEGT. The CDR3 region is CASRRETLNTEAFF. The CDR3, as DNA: TGTGCCAGCAGAAGGGAGACCTTGAACACTGAAGCTTTCTTT.

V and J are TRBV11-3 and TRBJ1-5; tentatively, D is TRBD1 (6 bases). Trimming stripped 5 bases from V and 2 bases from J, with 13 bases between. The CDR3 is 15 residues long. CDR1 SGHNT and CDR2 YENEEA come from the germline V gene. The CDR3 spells CASSTTGGRNQPQHF. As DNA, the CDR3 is TGTGCCAGCAGCACTACTGGGGGCCGCAATCAGCCCCAGCATTTT.

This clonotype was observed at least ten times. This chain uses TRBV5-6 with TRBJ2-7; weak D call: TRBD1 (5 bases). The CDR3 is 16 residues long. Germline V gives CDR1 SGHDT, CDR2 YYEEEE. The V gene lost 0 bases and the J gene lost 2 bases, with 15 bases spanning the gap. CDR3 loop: CASSLVRQGSAYEQYF. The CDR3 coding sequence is TGTGCCAGCAGCTTGGTCAGGCAGGGAAGTGCCTACGAGCAGTACTTC.

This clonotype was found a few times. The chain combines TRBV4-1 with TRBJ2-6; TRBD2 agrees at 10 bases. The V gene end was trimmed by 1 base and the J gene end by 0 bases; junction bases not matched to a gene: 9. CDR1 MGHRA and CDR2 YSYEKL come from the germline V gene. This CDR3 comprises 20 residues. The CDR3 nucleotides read TGCGCCAGCAGCCAAGGCTTAGCGGGAGGCCAGGGCTCTGGGGCCAACGTCCTGACTTTC. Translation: CASSQGLAGGQGSGANVLTF.

CDR3 amino acids: CASSFQARRGYGYTF. The CDR3 region has the DNA TGTGCCAGCAGTTTCCAGGCACGGCGGGGGTATGGCTACACCTTC. The V gene is TRBV12-3 or TRBV12-4, the J gene TRBJ1-2; TRBD1 might be the D (5 bases). With 3 bases removed from V and 5 bases from J, the gap between germline ends came to 16 bases. This CDR3 is built from 15 residues.

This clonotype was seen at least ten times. The CDR3 sequence: CASSLDRGTHEQYF. In nucleotides, the CDR3 is TGTGCCAGCAGCTTGGACAGGGGGACCCACGAGCAGTACTTC. The chain couples TRBV5-6 to TRBJ2-7; 8 nucleotides align to TRBD1. The germline V gene has CDR1 SGHDT and CDR2 YYEEEE. Trimming cost V 0 bases and J 5 bases; bases outside gene matches: 4. The CDR3 has 14 residues.

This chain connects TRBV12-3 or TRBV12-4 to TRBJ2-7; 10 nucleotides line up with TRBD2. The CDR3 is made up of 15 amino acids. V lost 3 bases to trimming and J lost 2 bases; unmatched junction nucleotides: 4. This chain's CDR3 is CASSFGLAETYEQYF. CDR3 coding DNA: TGTGCCAGCAGTTTCGGACTAGCGGAGACCTACGAGCAGTACTTC.

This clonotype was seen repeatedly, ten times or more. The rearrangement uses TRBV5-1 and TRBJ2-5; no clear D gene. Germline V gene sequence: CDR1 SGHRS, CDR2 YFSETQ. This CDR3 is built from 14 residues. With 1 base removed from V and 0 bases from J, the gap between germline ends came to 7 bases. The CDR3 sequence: CASSLRVDQETQYF. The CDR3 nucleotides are TGCGCCAGCAGCTTGCGGGTCGACCAAGAGACCCAGTACTTC.

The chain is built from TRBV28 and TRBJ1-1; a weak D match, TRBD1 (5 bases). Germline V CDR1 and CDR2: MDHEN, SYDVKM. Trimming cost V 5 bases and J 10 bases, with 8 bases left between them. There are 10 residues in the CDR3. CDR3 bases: TGTGCCAGCAGTGGGGGGGTAGCTTTCTTT. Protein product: CASSGGVAFF.

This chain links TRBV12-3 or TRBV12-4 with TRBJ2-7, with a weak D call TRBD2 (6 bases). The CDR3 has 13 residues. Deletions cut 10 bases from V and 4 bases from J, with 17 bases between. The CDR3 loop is CATDGDGGYEQYF. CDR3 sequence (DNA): TGTGCCACCGACGGGGACGGGGGTTACGAGCAGTACTTC.

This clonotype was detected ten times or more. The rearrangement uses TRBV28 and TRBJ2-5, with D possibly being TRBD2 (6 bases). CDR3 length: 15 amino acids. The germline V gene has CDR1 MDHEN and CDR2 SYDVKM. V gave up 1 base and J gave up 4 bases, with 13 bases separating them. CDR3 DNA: TGTGCCAGCAGTTTATCCAGGGAGGTAGCAGAGACCCAGTACTTC. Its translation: CASSLSREVAETQYF.

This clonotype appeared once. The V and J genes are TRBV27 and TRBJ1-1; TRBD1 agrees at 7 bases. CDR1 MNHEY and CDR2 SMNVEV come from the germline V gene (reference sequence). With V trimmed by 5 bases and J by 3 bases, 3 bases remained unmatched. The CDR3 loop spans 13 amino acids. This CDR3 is CASSDREHTEAFF. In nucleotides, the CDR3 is TGTGCCAGCAGTGACAGGGAGCACACTGAAGCTTTCTTT.

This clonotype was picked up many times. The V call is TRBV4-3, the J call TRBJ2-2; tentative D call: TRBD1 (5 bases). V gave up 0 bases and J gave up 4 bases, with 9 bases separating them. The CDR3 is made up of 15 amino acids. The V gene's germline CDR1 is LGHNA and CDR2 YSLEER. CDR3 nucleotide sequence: TGCGCCAGCAGCCAAGATCTCAGGGCCACCGGGGAGCTGTTTTTT. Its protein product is CASSQDLRATGELFF.

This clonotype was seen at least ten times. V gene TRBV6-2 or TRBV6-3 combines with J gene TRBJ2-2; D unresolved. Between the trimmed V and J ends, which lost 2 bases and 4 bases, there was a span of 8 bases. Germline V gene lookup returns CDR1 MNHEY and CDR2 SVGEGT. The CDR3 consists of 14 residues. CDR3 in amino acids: CASSYTLGTGELFF. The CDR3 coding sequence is TGTGCCAGCAGTTACACCTTGGGCACCGGGGAGCTGTTTTTT.

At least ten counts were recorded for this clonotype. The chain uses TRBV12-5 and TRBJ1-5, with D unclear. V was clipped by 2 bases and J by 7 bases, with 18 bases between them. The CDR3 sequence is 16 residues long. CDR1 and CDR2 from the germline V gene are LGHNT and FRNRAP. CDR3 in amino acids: CASGLLERRKKQPQHF. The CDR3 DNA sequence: TGTGCTAGTGGTTTGCTGGAAAGGCGGAAAAAACAGCCCCAGCATTTT. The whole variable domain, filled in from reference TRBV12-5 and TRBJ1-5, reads DARVTQTPRHKVTEMGQEVTMRCQPILGHNTVFWYRQTMMQGLELLAYFRNRAPLDDSGMPKDRFSAEMPDATLATLKIQPSEPRDSAVYFCASGLLERRKKQPQHFGDGTRLSIL.

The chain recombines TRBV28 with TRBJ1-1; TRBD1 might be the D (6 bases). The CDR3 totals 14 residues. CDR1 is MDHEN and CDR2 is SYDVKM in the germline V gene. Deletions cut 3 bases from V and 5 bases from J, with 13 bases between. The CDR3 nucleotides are TGTGCCAGCAGTTTCGGGGGGGCGAGTACTGAAGCTTTCTTT. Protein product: CASSFGGASTEAFF.

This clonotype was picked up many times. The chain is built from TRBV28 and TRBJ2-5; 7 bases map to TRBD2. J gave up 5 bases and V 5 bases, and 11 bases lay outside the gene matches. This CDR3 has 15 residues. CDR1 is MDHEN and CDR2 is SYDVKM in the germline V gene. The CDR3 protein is CASSPRGEGLETQYF. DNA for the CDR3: TGTGCCAGCAGTCCTCGGGGGGAGGGGTTGGAGACCCAGTACTTC.

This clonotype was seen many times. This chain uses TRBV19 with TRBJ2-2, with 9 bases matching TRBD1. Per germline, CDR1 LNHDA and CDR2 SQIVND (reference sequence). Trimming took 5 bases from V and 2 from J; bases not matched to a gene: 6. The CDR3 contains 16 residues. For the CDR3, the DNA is TGTGCCAGTAGTGCGCCGGGACAGGGAAACACCGGGGAGCTGTTTTTT. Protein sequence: CASSAPGQGNTGELFF.

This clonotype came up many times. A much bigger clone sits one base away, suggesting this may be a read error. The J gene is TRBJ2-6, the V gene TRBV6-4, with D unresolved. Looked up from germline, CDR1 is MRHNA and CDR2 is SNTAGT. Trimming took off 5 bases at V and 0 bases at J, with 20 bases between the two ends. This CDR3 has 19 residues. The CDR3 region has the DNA TGTGCCAGCAGTAGCGTAACAGACGCCCTCCCCTCTGGGGCCAACGTCCTGACTTTC. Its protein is CASSSVTDALPSGANVLTF.

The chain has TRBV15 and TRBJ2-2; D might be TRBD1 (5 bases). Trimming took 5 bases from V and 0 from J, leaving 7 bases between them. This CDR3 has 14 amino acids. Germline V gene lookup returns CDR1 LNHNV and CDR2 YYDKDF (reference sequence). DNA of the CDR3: TGTGCCACCAGCGGGGCCGCGAACACCGGGGAGCTGTTTTTT. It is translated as CATSGAANTGELFF.

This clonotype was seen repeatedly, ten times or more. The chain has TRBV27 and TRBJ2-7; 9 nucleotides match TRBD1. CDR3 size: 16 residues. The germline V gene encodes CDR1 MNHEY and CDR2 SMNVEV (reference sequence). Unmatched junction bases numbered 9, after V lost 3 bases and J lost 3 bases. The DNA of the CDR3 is TGTGCCAGCAGTTTGAACGCCGGGACAGGGCGCTACGAGCAGTACTTC. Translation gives CASSLNAGTGRYEQYF.

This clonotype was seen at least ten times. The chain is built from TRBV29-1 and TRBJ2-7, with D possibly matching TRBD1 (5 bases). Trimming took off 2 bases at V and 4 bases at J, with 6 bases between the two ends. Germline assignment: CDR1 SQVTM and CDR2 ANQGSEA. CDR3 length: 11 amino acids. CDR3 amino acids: CSVEQGYEQYF. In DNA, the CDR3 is TGCAGCGTTGAACAGGGTTACGAGCAGTACTTC.

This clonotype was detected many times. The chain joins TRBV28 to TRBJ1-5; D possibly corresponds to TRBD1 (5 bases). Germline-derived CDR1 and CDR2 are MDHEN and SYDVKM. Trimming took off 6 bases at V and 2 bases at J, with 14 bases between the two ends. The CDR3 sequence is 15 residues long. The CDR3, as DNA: TGTGCCAGCAGCCTCGGGGGATGGGGCAATCAGCCCCAGCATTTT. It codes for CASSLGGWGNQPQHF.

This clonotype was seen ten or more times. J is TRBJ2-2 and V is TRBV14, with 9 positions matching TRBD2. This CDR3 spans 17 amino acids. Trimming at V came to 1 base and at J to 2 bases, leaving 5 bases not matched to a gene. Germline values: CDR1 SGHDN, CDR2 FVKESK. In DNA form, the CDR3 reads TGTGCCAGCAGCCAAGCTTTAGCGGGAGCAAACACCGGGGAGCTGTTTTTT. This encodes CASSQALAGANTGELFF.

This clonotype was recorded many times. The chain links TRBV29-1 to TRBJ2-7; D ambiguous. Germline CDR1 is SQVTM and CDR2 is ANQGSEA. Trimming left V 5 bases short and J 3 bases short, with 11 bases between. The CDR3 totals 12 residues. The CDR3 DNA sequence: TGCAGCGTTCTGACTGGAAACTACGAGCAGTACTTC. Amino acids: CSVLTGNYEQYF.